These 31 T cell receptor beta chains share one sample of origin, sequenced in a study of technical replicates of blood from a handful of donors. Only in-frame clones appear in the TCRdb table, and some are missing; sequencing was by immunoSEQ multiplex PCR. The table lists over 25,000 clones, roughly nine tenths of them singletons. Material for sequencing was PBMCs. The receptors were gathered from a human donor in good health. Some clones in this sample may be carry-over from other donors' samples.

The J gene is TRBJ1-4, the V gene TRBV5-1; TRBD1 is a possible D gene (6 bases). The CDR3 loop spans 17 amino acids. V dropped 4 bases and J dropped 8 bases, with 24 bases sitting between them. The germline CDR1 and CDR2 sequences are SGHRS and YFSETQ. The CDR3 DNA is TGCGCCAGCAGCGAACCGACGAGTGGGACACTACCCGAAAAACTGTTTTTT. This sequence encodes CASSEPTSGTLPEKLFF.

Here the CDR3 DNA reads TGTGCCAGTAGTTTCGGTCCAGGGGGTGGAACAGATACGCAGTATTTT. It encodes CASSFGPGGGTDTQYF. This chain links TRBV19 with TRBJ2-3, with 7 bases matching TRBD1. Germline V gene sequence: CDR1 LNHDA, CDR2 SQIVND (reference sequence). The V segment lost 5 bases and the J segment 3 bases; nucleotides outside the gene matches: 11. The CDR3 is made up of 16 amino acids.

V gene TRBV2 combines with J gene TRBJ1-2, with a possible D match to TRBD1 (5 bases). CDR1 is SNHLY and CDR2 is FYNNEI in the germline V gene. The V end was cut by 3 bases, the J end by 4 bases, with 12 bases between. The CDR3 consists of 14 residues. CDR3 loop: CASSDIRQFYGYTF. The DNA of the CDR3 is TGTGCCAGCAGTGATATCAGACAGTTCTATGGCTACACCTTC. The full variable domain, in which reference TRBV2 and TRBJ1-2 provide the parts outside the CDR3, is EPEVTQTPSHQVTQMGQEVILRCVPISNHLYFYWYRQILGQKVEFLVSFYNNEISEKSEIFDDQFSVERPDGSNFTLKIRSTKLEDSAMYFCASSDIRQFYGYTFGSGTRLTVV.

V and J are TRBV6-5 and TRBJ1-2, with 9 bases that match TRBD1. Trimming removed 2 bases from V and 4 bases from J; junction bases left unmatched: 2. The germline CDR1 and CDR2 sequences are MNHEY and SVGAGI. This CDR3 spans 14 amino acids. CDR3 amino acids: CASSYKQGAYGYTF. The CDR3 nucleotides read TGTGCCAGCAGTTACAAACAGGGGGCCTATGGCTACACCTTC.

J is TRBJ1-1 and V is TRBV5-4; D is possibly TRBD1 (5 bases). CDR1 is SGHNT and CDR2 is YYREEE in the germline V gene (reference sequence). This CDR3 contains 16 residues. The V and J ends lost 4 bases and 2 bases respectively, with 18 bases between them. The CDR3 bases are TGTGCCAGCAGCGCCCCAGGCGGGGGATCTAACACTGAAGCTTTCTTT. Protein product: CASSAPGGGSNTEAFF.

V and J are TRBV7-2 and TRBJ1-2, with D perhaps matching TRBD1 (5 bases). The CDR3 consists of 13 residues. CDR1 and CDR2 (germline): SGHTA, FQGNSA. V was pared by 6 bases and J by 4 bases, with 12 bases between. CDR3 nucleotide sequence: TGTGCCAGCAGGGATGGGGGGTTCTATGGCTACACCTTC. Residues: CASRDGGFYGYTF.

The chain links TRBV6-5 to TRBJ2-2, with 7 bases lining up with TRBD1. With 6 bases clipped from V and 4 bases from J, the junction kept 8 bases outside the gene matches. The CDR3 sequence is 15 residues long. CDR1 and CDR2 (germline): MNHEY, SVGAGI. CDR3 amino acids: CASRNDGTATGELFF. The DNA of the CDR3 is TGTGCCAGCAGAAACGACGGGACAGCCACCGGGGAGCTGTTTTTT.

V usage is TRBV19 and J usage is TRBJ1-2; D gene ambiguous. V was pared by 7 bases and J by 8 bases, with 11 bases between. The CDR3 is 11 residues long. Germline CDR1 LNHDA, CDR2 SQIVND (reference sequence). The CDR3 reads CASNHVGGYTF. CDR3 in DNA: TGTGCCAGTAATCATGTGGGCGGCTACACCTTC.

The V call is TRBV4-3, the J call TRBJ2-1, with 7 bases aligning to TRBD2. Germline lookup yields CDR1 LGHNA and CDR2 YSLEER. The CDR3 length is 16 residues. The V gene end was trimmed by 0 bases and the J gene end by 4 bases; junction bases not matched to a gene: 6. CDR3 region: CASSQDTPGGYNEQFF. CDR3 coding DNA: TGCGCCAGCAGCCAAGATACTCCGGGAGGATACAATGAGCAGTTCTTC.

V and J are TRBV30 and TRBJ1-1; unclear D gene. CDR1 is GTSNPN, CDR2 SVGIG, per germline (reference sequence). The CDR3 length is 13 residues. Trimming removed 2 bases at V and 2 bases at J, with 9 bases between. DNA of the CDR3: TGTGCCTGGAGTTCGCAGGCCAACACTGAAGCTTTCTTT. Protein: CAWSSQANTEAFF. Filled out from reference TRBV30 and TRBJ1-1, the complete variable domain reads SQTIHQWPATLVQPVGSPLSLECTVEGTSNPNLYWYRQAAGRGLQLLFYSVGIGQISSEVPQNLSASRPQDRQFILSSKKLLLSDSGFYLCAWSSQANTEAFFGQGTRLTVV.

The V gene is TRBV29-1, the J gene TRBJ1-2, with TRBD1 matching 7 bases. CDR1 is SQVTM, CDR2 ANQGSEA, per germline. This CDR3 has 13 amino acids. The junction had 1 base not matched to a gene; V was cut back by 1 base and J by 2 bases. This CDR3 reads CSVEAQGNYGYTF. CDR3 coding DNA: TGCAGCGTTGAAGCACAGGGGAACTATGGCTACACCTTC.

As concerns this clone: An end of the junction differs from the germline gene, which may be a read error. The chain carries TRBV6-5 and TRBJ1-2, with 7 bases lining up with TRBD1. The CDR3 is 12 residues long. From germline, CDR1 is MNHEY and CDR2 SVGAGI. The CDR3 protein is CATSTGVLDYTF. The DNA for the CDR3 is TGTGCCACCAGTACAGGGGTCTTAGACTACACCTTC.

CDR3 sequence: CASKTVNEQFF. The CDR3 DNA is TGTGCCAGCAAAACAGTGAATGAGCAGTTCTTC. V is TRBV2 and J is TRBJ2-1; D gene unclear. This CDR3 contains 11 residues. Germline CDR1 and CDR2: SNHLY and FYNNEI. Between the trimmed V and J ends, which lost 7 bases and 7 bases, there was a span of 8 bases.

The chain links TRBV27 to TRBJ1-2, with 8 bases aligning to TRBD1. Germline values: CDR1 MNHEY, CDR2 SMNVEV (reference sequence). This CDR3 contains 12 residues. V lost 6 bases and J lost 5; bases outside the gene matches: 2. CDR3 region: CASRDRVYGYTF. The CDR3 nucleotides are TGTGCCAGCAGGGACAGGGTTTATGGCTACACCTTC.

This chain links TRBV18 with TRBJ2-7, with 8 bases matching TRBD1. V trimming: 3 bases; J trimming: 4 bases; junction bases outside the gene matches: 2. The CDR3 covers 13 residues. Germline CDR1 and CDR2: KGHSH and LQKENI. The CDR3 DNA follows: TGTGCCAGCTCACCGGACAGGGCGTACGAGCAGTACTTC. Its translation is CASSPDRAYEQYF.

The chain is built from TRBV10-1 and TRBJ1-1, with TRBD1 matching over 8 bases. The CDR3 is 14 residues long. V gave up 6 bases and J gave up 4 bases; unmatched junction bases: 7. In germline, CDR1 is WNHNN, CDR2 SYGVQD (reference sequence). The CDR3 region is CASRNGTGFTEAFF. In DNA form, the CDR3 reads TGCGCCAGCAGGAACGGGACAGGCTTCACTGAAGCTTTCTTT.

The rearrangement links TRBV4-3 to TRBJ2-7; 8 nucleotides line up with TRBD2. CDR1 is LGHNA, CDR2 YSLEER, per germline. Trimming took 2 bases from V and 2 from J; bases not matched to a gene: 5. This CDR3 has 15 amino acids. The CDR3, as DNA: TGCGCCAGCAGCCAACAAAGCGGGAGTCCCTACGAGCAGTACTTC. Encoded protein: CASSQQSGSPYEQYF.

This clone has just one count. The chain recombines TRBV7-6 with TRBJ2-2, with TRBD2 identical over 8 bases. V was clipped by 5 bases and J by 7 bases; unmatched bases: 6. CDR1 is SGHVS, CDR2 FNYEAQ, per germline. CDR3 length: 14 residues. This CDR3 reads CASSPQAGGGELFF. CDR3 sequence (DNA): TGTGCCAGCAGCCCACAGGCGGGGGGCGGGGAGCTGTTTTTT.

The chain employs TRBV2 and TRBJ2-7; D is perhaps TRBD1 (6 bases). V lost 5 bases and J lost 5, with 10 bases in between. The CDR3 is made up of 12 amino acids. The germline V gene has CDR1 SNHLY and CDR2 FYNNEI. Here the CDR3 DNA reads TGTGCCAGCAGTAAGGACAGAAACGAGCAGTACTTC. Amino acids: CASSKDRNEQYF.

This chain links TRBV6-1 with TRBJ2-5; 11 bases are a match to TRBD1. The V segment lost 0 bases and the J segment 4 bases; nucleotides outside the gene matches: 7. The CDR3 runs to 17 residues. The germline gives CDR1 MNHNS, CDR2 SASEGT. In DNA, the CDR3 is TGTGCCAGCAGTGAAGCGATGGGGACAGGGGGGCGAGAGACCCAGTACTTC. Encoded protein: CASSEAMGTGGRETQYF.

The chain has TRBV25-1 and TRBJ2-1; 9 bases line up with TRBD2. The CDR3 is 14 amino acids. The V gene end was trimmed by 4 bases and the J gene end by 4 bases; junction bases not matched to a gene: 2. Germline V lookup: CDR1 MGHDK, CDR2 SYGVNS. Here the CDR3 reads CASSGTSVYNEQFF. In nucleotides, the CDR3 is TGTGCCAGCAGTGGGACTAGCGTTTACAATGAGCAGTTCTTC.

CDR3 sequence (DNA): TGTGCCTGGAGTGTACCGGACAGGGAGAATGAAAAACTGTTTTTT. Its translation is CAWSVPDRENEKLFF. The chain links TRBV30 to TRBJ1-4, with TRBD1 identical over 8 bases. The V gene's germline CDR1 is GTSNPN and CDR2 SVGIG (reference sequence). The CDR3 extends over 15 amino acids. The V gene end was trimmed by 0 bases and the J gene end by 5 bases; junction bases not matched to a gene: 5.

The chain employs TRBV18 and TRBJ1-2; D unresolved. The V end was cut by 1 base, the J end by 2 bases, with 8 bases between. The CDR3 has 14 residues. Germline V gives CDR1 KGHSH, CDR2 LQKENI. The CDR3 sequence: CASSPQSGNYGYTF. DNA for the CDR3: TGTGCCAGCTCACCACAGTCGGGGAACTATGGCTACACCTTC.

The chain recombines TRBV6-1 with TRBJ1-1; tentative D call: TRBD1 (5 bases). The CDR3 has 15 residues. Trimming shortened V by 2 bases and J by 3 bases, and 13 bases separated the two germline ends. Germline lookup yields CDR1 MNHNS and CDR2 SASEGT. The DNA of the CDR3 is TGTGCCAGCAGTGAATACGGGGGAGGGGACACTGAAGCTTTCTTT. It codes for CASSEYGGGDTEAFF.

The chain employs TRBV11-2 and TRBJ2-7; D remains ambiguous. Germline CDR1 is SGHAT and CDR2 is FQNNGV. Between the trimmed V and J ends, which lost 3 bases and 3 bases, there was a span of 6 bases. This CDR3 contains 12 residues. CDR3 sequence reads: CASSLQVYEQYF. Here the CDR3 DNA reads TGTGCCAGCAGCTTGCAGGTCTACGAGCAGTACTTC.

The J gene is TRBJ2-5, the V gene TRBV6-1, with unresolved D. Germline CDR1 and CDR2: MNHNS and SASEGT. The CDR3 extends over 12 amino acids. V lost 2 bases to trimming and J lost 5 bases, with 6 bases between them. The DNA for the CDR3 is TGTGCCAGCAGTGAATCGGAGGAGACCCAGTACTTC. Its translation: CASSESEETQYF.

The rearrangement joins TRBV5-6 to TRBJ1-3, with D unresolved. This CDR3 spans 15 amino acids. Germline V CDR1 and CDR2: SGHDT, YYEEEE. V lost 4 bases and J lost 0, with 11 bases in between. The CDR3: CASSAKQNSGNTIYF. In DNA form, the CDR3 reads TGTGCCAGCAGCGCAAAACAGAACTCTGGAAACACCATATATTTT.

The chain recombines TRBV6-5 with TRBJ2-5; 12 bases fit TRBD1. The V and J ends lost 8 bases and 4 bases, in that order; junction bases with no gene match: 5. Germline values: CDR1 MNHEY, CDR2 SVGAGI. The CDR3 totals 14 residues. CDR3 bases: TGTGCCAGCGGGGACAGGGGGCGCCGAGAGACCCAGTACTTC. Amino acids: CASGDRGRRETQYF.

The chain uses TRBV7-9 and TRBJ2-2, with TRBD1 as a possible D gene (5 bases). Trimming shortened V by 1 base and J by 2 bases, and 11 bases separated the two germline ends. CDR3 length: 16 amino acids. The germline gives CDR1 SEHNR, CDR2 FQNEAQ (reference sequence). Here the CDR3 reads CASSLGAGINTGELFF. The DNA of the CDR3 is TGTGCCAGCAGCTTAGGGGCAGGGATAAACACCGGGGAGCTGTTTTTT.

The rearrangement links TRBV4-2 to TRBJ2-2; D is uncertain. V was cut by 0 bases and J by 0 bases, with 11 bases left in between. Germline-derived CDR1 and CDR2 are LGHNA and YNFKEQ. This CDR3 spans 17 amino acids. The CDR3 is CASSQEGGLANTGELFF. CDR3 bases: TGTGCCAGCAGCCAAGAGGGTGGGCTCGCGAACACCGGGGAGCTGTTTTTT.

This sequence joins TRBV7-2 and TRBJ2-2, with D possibly TRBD1 on 6 matching bases. Germline-derived CDR1 and CDR2 are SGHTA and FQGNSA. This CDR3 comprises 16 residues. V was trimmed by 5 bases and J by 6 bases, leaving 19 bases between them. The CDR3 DNA follows: TGTGCCAGCAGCCCTATAGAGGGGGTGGTCGCCGGGGAGCTGTTTTTT. Translated: CASSPIEGVVAGELFF.